This record looks at one T cell receptor beta chain sequence and its context. The sample originates from a study of blood T cell repertoires in COVID-19. Study-wide background: Spain, Italy and the United States supplied samples that represented acute and convalescent COVID-19. In each case, the material was cDNA or gDNA derived from T cells, B-cell-depleted T cells, or PBMCs.

In the authors' methods: Reference gene primer amplification yielded estimated nucleated cell counts. Generated by immunoSEQ multiplex PCR, the TCRdb table keeps only in-frame clones and is missing some. V, J and clone size reflect that table, while D and trimming were determined from the DNA. The sample consists of 310,000 or so clones, about nine tenths of them appearing once. Germline CDR1 reads SGHTA; CDR2 reads FQGNSA. The CDR3 totals 16 residues. V lost 1 base and J lost 2, with 11 bases in between. The source material was peripheral blood. The source is a woman aged 45-65 years who had recovered from COVID-19. This chain uses TRBV7-2 with TRBJ1-4, with D uncertain. CDR3 sequence reads: CASSLVPSATNEKLFF. The CDR3 DNA follows: TGTGCCAGCAGCTTAGTCCCGTCAGCGACTAATGAAAAACTGTTTTTT.